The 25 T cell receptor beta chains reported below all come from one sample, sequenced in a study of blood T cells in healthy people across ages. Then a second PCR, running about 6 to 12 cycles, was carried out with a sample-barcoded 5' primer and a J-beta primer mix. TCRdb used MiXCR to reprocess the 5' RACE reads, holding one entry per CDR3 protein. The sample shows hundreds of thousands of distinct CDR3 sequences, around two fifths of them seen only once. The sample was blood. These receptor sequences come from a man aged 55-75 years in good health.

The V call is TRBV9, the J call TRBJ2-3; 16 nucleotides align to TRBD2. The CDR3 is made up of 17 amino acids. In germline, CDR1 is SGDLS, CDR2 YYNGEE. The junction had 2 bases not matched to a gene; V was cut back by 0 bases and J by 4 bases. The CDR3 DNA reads TGTGCCAGCAGCGTAGCGGGACTAGCGGGGGGGGCAGATACGCAGTATTTT. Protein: CASSVAGLAGGADTQYF.

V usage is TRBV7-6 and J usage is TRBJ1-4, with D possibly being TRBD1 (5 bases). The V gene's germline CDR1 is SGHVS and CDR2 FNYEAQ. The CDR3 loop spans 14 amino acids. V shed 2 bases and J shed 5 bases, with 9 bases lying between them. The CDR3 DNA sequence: TGTGCCAGCAGCTTAAGAGGGGAAAATGAAAAACTGTTTTTT. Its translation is CASSLRGENEKLFF. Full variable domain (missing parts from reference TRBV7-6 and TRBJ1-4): GAGVSQSPRYKVTKRGQDVALRCDPISGHVSLYWYRQALGQGPEFLTYFNYEAQQDKSGLPNDRFSAERPEGSISTLTIQRTEQRDSAMYRCASSLRGENEKLFFGSGTQLSVL.

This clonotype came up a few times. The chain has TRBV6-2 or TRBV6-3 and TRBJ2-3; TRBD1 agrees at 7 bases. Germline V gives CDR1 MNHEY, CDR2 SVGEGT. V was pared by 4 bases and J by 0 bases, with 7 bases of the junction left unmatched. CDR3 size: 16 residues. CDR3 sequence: CASSFSGQDSTDTQYF. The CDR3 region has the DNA TGTGCCAGCAGTTTTTCCGGACAGGACAGCACAGATACGCAGTATTTT.

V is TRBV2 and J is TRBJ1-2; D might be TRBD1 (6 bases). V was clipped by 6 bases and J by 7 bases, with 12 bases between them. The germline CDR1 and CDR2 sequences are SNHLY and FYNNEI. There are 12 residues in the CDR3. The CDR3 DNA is TGTGCCAGCAGGAGGGACACGACTGGCTACACCTTC. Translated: CASRRDTTGYTF.

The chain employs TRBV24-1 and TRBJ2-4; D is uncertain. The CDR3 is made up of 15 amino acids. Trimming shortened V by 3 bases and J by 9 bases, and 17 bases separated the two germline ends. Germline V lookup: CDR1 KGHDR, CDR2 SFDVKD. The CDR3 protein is CATSDPRTPGGIQYF. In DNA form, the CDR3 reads TGTGCCACCAGTGATCCCAGGACCCCCGGCGGCATTCAGTACTTC.

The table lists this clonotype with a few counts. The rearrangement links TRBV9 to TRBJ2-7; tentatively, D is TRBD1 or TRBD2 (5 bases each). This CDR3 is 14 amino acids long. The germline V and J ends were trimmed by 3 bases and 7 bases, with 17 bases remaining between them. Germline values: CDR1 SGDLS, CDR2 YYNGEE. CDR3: CASSGDPHSGEQYF. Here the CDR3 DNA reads TGTGCCAGCAGCGGGGACCCCCACTCCGGTGAGCAGTACTTC.

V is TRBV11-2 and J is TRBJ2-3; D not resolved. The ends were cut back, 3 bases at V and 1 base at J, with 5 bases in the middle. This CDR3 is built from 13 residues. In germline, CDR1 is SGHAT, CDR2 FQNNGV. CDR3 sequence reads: CASSFLGTDTQYF. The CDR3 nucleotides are TGTGCCAGCAGCTTTTTGGGCACAGATACGCAGTATTTT. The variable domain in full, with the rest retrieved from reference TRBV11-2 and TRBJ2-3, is EAGVAQSPRYKIIEKRQSVAFWCNPISGHATLYWYQQILGQGPKLLIQFQNNGVVDDSQLPKDRFSAERLKGVDSTLKIQPAKLEDSAVYLCASSFLGTDTQYFGPGTRLTVL.

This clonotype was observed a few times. This CDR3 reads CASRAGARLEKLFF. DNA of the CDR3: TGTGCCAGCAGAGCGGGGGCGCGACTAGAAAAACTGTTTTTT. The rearrangement joins TRBV12-3 or TRBV12-4 to TRBJ1-4; tentative D call: TRBD1 (6 bases). The CDR3 spans 14 residues. V was pared by 6 bases and J by 8 bases, with 16 bases between.

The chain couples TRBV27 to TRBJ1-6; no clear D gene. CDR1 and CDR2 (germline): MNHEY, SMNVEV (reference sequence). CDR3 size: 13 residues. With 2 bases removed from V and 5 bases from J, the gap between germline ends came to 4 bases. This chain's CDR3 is CASSLLNNSPLHF. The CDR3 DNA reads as TGTGCCAGCAGTTTACTTAATAATTCACCCCTCCACTTT.

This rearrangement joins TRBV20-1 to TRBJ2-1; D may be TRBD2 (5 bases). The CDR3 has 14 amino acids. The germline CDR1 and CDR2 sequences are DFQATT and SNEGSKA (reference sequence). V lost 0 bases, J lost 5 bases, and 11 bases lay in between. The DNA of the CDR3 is TGCAGTGCTAGAGATGGGAGCGCACACAATGAGCAGTTCTTC. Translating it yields CSARDGSAHNEQFF.

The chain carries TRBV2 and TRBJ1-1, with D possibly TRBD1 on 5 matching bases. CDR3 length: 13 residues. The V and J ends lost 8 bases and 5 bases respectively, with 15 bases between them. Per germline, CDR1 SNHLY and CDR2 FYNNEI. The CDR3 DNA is TGTGCCAGCGGTCGGGGTGAGGGGACTGAAGCTTTCTTT. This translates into CASGRGEGTEAFF.

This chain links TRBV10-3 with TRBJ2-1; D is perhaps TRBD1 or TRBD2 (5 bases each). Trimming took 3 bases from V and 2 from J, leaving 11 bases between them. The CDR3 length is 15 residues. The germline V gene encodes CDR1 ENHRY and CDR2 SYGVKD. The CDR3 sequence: CAISDKRTTYNEQFF. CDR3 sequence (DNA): TGTGCCATCAGTGATAAGCGGACAACCTACAATGAGCAGTTCTTC.

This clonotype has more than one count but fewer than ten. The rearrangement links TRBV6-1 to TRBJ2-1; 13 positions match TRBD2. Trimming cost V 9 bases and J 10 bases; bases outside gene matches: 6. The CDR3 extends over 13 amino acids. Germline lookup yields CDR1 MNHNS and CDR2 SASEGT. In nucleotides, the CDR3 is TGTGCCAGTCGGGGACTAGCGGGGCCAGAGCAGTTCTTC. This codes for CASRGLAGPEQFF.

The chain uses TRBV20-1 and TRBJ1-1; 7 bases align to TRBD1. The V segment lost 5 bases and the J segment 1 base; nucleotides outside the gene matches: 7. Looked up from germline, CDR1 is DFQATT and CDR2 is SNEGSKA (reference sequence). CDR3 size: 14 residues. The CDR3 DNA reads TGCAGTGCTGGATCAGGGGGAGGGAACACTGAAGCTTTCTTT. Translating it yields CSAGSGGGNTEAFF.

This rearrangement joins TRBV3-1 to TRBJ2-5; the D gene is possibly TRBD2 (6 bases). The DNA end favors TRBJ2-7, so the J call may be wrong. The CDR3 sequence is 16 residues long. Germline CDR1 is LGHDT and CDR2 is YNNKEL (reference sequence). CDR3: CASSQVGGDLTGEQYF. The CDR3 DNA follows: TGTGCCAGCAGCCAAGTCGGGGGAGACCTTACCGGCGAGCAGTACTTC.

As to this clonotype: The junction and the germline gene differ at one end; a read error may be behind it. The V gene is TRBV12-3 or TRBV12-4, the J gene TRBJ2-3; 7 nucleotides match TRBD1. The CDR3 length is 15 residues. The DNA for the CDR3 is TGTGCCAGCAGTTCCGAGACAGGGTTAACAGATACGCTGTATTTT. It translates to CASSSETGLTDTLYF.

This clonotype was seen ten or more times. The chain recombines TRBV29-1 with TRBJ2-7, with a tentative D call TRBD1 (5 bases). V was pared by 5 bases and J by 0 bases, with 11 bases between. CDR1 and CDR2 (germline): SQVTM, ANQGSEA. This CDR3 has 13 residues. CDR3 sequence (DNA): TGCAGCGTTTGGGCAGGGCTCTCCTACGAGCAGTACTTC. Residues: CSVWAGLSYEQYF.

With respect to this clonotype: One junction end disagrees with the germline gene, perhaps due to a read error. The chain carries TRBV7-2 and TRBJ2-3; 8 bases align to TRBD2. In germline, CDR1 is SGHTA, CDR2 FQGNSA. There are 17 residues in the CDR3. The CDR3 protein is CASSLNGGGFSTDTRYF. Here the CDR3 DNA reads TGTGCCAGCAGCTTAAACGGCGGGGGGTTTAGCACAGATACGCGGTATTTT.

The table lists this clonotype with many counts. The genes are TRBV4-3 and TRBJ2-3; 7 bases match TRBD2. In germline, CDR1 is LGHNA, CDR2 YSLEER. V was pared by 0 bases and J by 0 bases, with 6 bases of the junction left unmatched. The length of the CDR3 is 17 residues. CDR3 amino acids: CASSQEASGASTDTQYF. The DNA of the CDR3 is TGCGCCAGCAGCCAAGAAGCGAGCGGGGCTAGCACAGATACGCAGTATTTT.

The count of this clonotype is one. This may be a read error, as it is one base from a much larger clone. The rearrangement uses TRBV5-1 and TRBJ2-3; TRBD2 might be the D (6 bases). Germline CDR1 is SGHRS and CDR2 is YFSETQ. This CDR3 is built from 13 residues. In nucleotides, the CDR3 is TGCGCCGGCAGCGGCGGGAAAACAGATACGCAGTATTTT. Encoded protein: CAGSGGKTDTQYF. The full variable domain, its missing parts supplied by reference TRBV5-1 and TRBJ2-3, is KAGVTQTPRYLIKTRGQQVTLSCSPISGHRSVSWYQQTPGQGLQFLFEYFSETQRNKGNFPGRFSGRQFSNSRSEMNVSTLELGDSALYLCAGSGGKTDTQYFGPGTRLTVL.

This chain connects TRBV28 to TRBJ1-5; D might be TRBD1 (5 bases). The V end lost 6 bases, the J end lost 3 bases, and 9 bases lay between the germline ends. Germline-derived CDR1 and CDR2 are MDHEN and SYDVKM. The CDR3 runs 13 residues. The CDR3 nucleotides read TGTGCCAGCAGACAGGTGCTCAATCAGCCCCAGCATTTT. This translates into CASRQVLNQPQHF. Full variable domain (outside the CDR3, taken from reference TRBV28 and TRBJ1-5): DVKVTQSSRYLVKRTGEKVFLECVQDMDHENMFWYRQDPGLGLRLIYFSYDVKMKEKGDIPEGYSVSREKKERFSLILESASTNQTSMYLCASRQVLNQPQHFGDGTRLSIL.

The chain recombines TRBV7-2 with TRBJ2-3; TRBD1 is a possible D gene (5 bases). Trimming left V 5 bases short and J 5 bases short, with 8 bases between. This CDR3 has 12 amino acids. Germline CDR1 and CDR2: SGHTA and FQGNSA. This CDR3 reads CASSGAIDTQYF. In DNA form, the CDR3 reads TGTGCCAGCAGCGGGGCCATAGATACGCAGTATTTT.

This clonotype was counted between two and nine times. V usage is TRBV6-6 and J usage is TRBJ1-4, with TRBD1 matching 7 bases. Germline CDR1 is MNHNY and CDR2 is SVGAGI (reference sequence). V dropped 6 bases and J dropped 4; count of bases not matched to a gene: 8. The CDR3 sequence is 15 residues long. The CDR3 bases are TGTGCCAGCAGCAACGGGGACAGACGTAATGAAAAACTGTTTTTT. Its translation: CASSNGDRRNEKLFF.

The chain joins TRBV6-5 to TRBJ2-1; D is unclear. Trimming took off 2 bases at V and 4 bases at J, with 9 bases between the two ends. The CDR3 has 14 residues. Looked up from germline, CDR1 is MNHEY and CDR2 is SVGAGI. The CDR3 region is CASSYDGVYNEQFF. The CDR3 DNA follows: TGTGCCAGCAGTTACGACGGAGTGTACAATGAGCAGTTCTTC.

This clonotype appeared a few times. Written as DNA, the CDR3 is TGTGCCACCAGTGATCCTCGGACAGGTTCGTACGAGCAGTACTTC. This translates into CATSDPRTGSYEQYF. The chain joins TRBV24-1 to TRBJ2-7; 7 nucleotides agree with TRBD1. In germline, CDR1 is KGHDR, CDR2 SFDVKD. This CDR3 spans 15 amino acids. V was pared by 3 bases and J by 4 bases, with 8 bases of the junction left unmatched.